A selection of T cell receptor beta chains follows, all from one sample in a study of shared clonotypes between healthy human individuals. Only in-frame clones appear in the TCRdb table, and some are missing; sequencing was by immunoSEQ multiplex PCR. Of over a million clones in the sample, about 96% are singletons; the top ten hold roughly 1.2%. The sample taken for sequencing was naive CD4+ T cells sorted from blood. These receptors were taken from a man aged 30-40 years in good health. CDR3s include the opening cysteine and the closing phenylalanine or tryptophan. Each record gives: clone size, J gene, V gene, D gene, CDR3 DNA, CDR3 protein. D genes are given only for firm matches. Part of the rows lack a size; the others show once, few, many or a class for expanded clones.

-	TRBJ1-2	TRBV10-3	-	TGTGCCATCAGGCTAACAGGGAAGGATTATGGCTACACCTTC	CAIRLTGKDYGYTF
-	TRBJ1-5	TRBV30	TRBD1	TGTGCCGGGGGGCAGGGGGCGAAGCCCCAGCATTTT	CAGGQGAKPQHF
-	TRBJ2-7	TRBV18	TRBD1	TGTGCCAGCTCACCAAATGAGGACAGGGTATACTACGAGCAGTACTTC	CASSPNEDRVYYEQYF
once	TRBJ2-2	TRBV5-1	-	TGCGCCAGTCATTTAGTAGCGAGGAACACCGGGGAGCTGTTTTTT	CASHLVARNTGELFF
-	TRBJ2-1	TRBV19	TRBD1	TGTGCCAGTAGTATAGATCAGGGGGCCTACAATGAGCAGTTCTTC	CASSIDQGAYNEQFF
-	TRBJ2-7	TRBV28	-	TGTGCCACCCAGACCCTATCCCTGTCCTACGAGCAGTACTTC	CATQTLSLSYEQYF
once	TRBJ2-1	TRBV5-1	TRBD1	TGCGCCAGCAGCTTGGCGGACAGGGGGCATGAGCAGTTCTTC	CASSLADRGHEQFF
-	TRBJ1-4	TRBV6-5	-	TGTGCCAGCAGTTACCAGGGTGAAAAACTGTTTTTT	CASSYQGEKLFF
few	TRBJ1-3	TRBV2	-	TGTGCCAGCTCCGTGGAGGCTGGAAACACCATATATTTT	CASSVEAGNTIYF
-	TRBJ2-1	TRBV28	TRBD1	TGTGCCAGCCACCCCACAGGGGGTAAGGACAATGAGCAGTTCTTC	CASHPTGGKDNEQFF
-	TRBJ1-5	TRBV19	-	TGTGCCAGTCAGAGGGGAGGACATAGCAATCAGCCCCAGCATTTT	CASQRGGHSNQPQHF
-	TRBJ1-4	TRBV5-4	TRBD1	TGTGCCAGCAGCCCCGACAGGGTGGGTGAAAAACTGTTTTTT	CASSPDRVGEKLFF
-	TRBJ2-3	TRBV27	-	TGTGCCAGCAGTTTATTAACCGGGTTCACAGATACGCAGTATTTT	CASSLLTGFTDTQYF
-	TRBJ2-7	TRBV5-1	TRBD2	TGCGCCAGCAGCACTCCGGGAGGTGGAGGCGAGCAGTACTTC	CASSTPGGGGEQYF
-	TRBJ2-7	TRBV15	-	TGTGCCACCAGCAGAGGAAAGGACGTAGGCTACTTC	CATSRGKDVGYF
-	TRBJ1-4	TRBV6-5	-	TGTGCCAGCAGTTACCACAGGATACACGAAAAACTGTTTTTT	CASSYHRIHEKLFF
-	TRBJ2-1	TRBV7-3	-	TGTGCCAGCAGCTTCCACGGGGGTTACAATGAGCAGTTCTTC	CASSFHGGYNEQFF
-	TRBJ2-7	TRBV6-5	-	TGTGCCAGCAGTTTCACTTCGGGGCCACACTACGAGCAGTACTTC	CASSFTSGPHYEQYF
-	TRBJ2-2	TRBV27	-	TGTGCCTGCACTAGTCAGGGGACCGGGGAGCTGTTTTTT	CACTSQGTGELFF
-	TRBJ2-7	TRBV5-1	-	TGCGCCAGCAGCAGAGGCGAGGTTTCCTACGAGCAGTACTTC	CASSRGEVSYEQYF
once	TRBJ1-5	TRBV7-9	-	TGTGCCAGCAGCCCCACCAATCAGCCCCAGCATTTT	CASSPTNQPQHF
-	TRBJ2-7	TRBV19	-	TGTGCCAGTAGTCTCCTGTCCCGTGGTCTCCGCTACGAGCAGTACTTC	CASSLLSRGLRYEQYF